The 3 T cell receptor beta chains given below trace back to one sample, sequenced in a study of CD8 T cells in ankylosing spondylitis. TCRdb processed the 5' RACE reads anew with MiXCR; each CDR3 protein has one entry. The sample lists hundreds of thousands of distinct CDR3 sequences; less than 10% were seen once. Sequences were obtained from blood, either unsorted or a sorted T cell fraction (not recorded which). These receptors were collected from a male donor with ankylosing spondylitis or in good health (not recorded which).

The gene calls are TRBV5-1 and TRBJ2-7; 8 bases are shared with TRBD1. The CDR3 has 14 amino acids. In germline, CDR1 is SGHRS, CDR2 YFSETQ. J lost 2 bases, V lost 5 bases, and 6 bases had no gene match. The CDR3 sequence is CASRGQVPTYEQYF. Here the CDR3 DNA reads TGCGCCAGCAGGGGACAGGTCCCTACCTACGAGCAGTACTTC.

The chain joins TRBV30 to TRBJ2-1; 9 bases agree with TRBD2. The V gene end was trimmed by 2 bases and the J gene end by 8 bases; junction bases not matched to a gene: 7. The CDR3 spans 14 residues. The germline gives CDR1 GTSNPN, CDR2 SVGIG (reference sequence). CDR3 protein: CAWSPGLALDEQFF. CDR3 nucleotides: TGTGCCTGGAGTCCGGGACTAGCCTTGGATGAGCAGTTCTTC.

Many counts were recorded for this clonotype. The chain couples TRBV10-3 to TRBJ1-2; TRBD1 agrees at 9 bases. Looked up from germline, CDR1 is ENHRY and CDR2 is SYGVKD. CDR3 length: 17 residues. V lost 0 bases, J lost 4 bases, and 9 bases stayed unmatched. The CDR3 DNA reads as TGTGCCATCAGTGAGTCGGGACAGGGAGTTTTAGGCTATGGCTACACCTTC. Protein sequence: CAISESGQGVLGYGYTF.